This T cell receptor (beta chain) is drawn from a study of cytomegalovirus exposure and HLA in healthy donors. Findings and limits, study-wide: It was reported in a later analysis that an Asian-associated ancestry cluster showed fewer N-insertions than the roughly 670-donor mean. TCR beta V segments were, for the most part, productive about 87% or about 30% of the time in an earlier analysis. Researchers catalogued under 200 TCR beta chains as cytomegalovirus-associated.

Use of 60 Vbeta and 13 Jbeta primers characterized the PCR. This table comes from immunoSEQ multiplex PCR, and its TCRdb copy is limited to in-frame clones, with some not included. The sample lists some 150,000 clones, just under 90% seen once, with roughly 5% in the top ten. With regard to this clone: The antigen remains undetermined.

The germline V gene has CDR1 SGHVS and CDR2 FQNEAQ. V was trimmed by 5 bases and J by 6 bases, leaving 16 bases between them. CDR3 size: 15 residues. This sequence joins TRBV7-8 and TRBJ1-4; no clear D gene. Specimen: PBMCs. The TCR originated in a woman in her twenties or thirties in good health and CMV-seronegative. The CDR3 coding sequence is TGTGCCAGCAGCCCCCGGCCGGGAGGGCATGAAAAACTGTTTTTT. Encoded protein: CASSPRPGGHEKLFF.